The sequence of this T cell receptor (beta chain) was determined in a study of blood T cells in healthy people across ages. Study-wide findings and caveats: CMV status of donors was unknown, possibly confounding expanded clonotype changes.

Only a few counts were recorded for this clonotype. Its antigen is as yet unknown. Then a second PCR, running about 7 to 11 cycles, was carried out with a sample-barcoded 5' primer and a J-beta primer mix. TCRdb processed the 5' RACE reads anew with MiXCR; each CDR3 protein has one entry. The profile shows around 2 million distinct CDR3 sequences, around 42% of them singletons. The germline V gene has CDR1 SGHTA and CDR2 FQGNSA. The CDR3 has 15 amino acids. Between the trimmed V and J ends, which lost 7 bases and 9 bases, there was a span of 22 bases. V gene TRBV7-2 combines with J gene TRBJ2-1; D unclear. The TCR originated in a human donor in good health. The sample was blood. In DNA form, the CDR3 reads TGTGCCAGCACCCTCCAAGGACGGAGCGAGAGTGAGCAGTTCTTC. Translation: CASTLQGRSESEQFF.